This TCR beta chain was sequenced in a study of blood T cell repertoires in COVID-19. The CDR3 is 16 residues long. In germline, CDR1 is SGHRS, CDR2 YFSETQ. Trimming pared 1 base from V and 0 bases from J, leaving 14 bases between. Sequencing used immunoSEQ multiplex PCR; TCRdb keeps in-frame clones, though not all of them. The sample holds around 480,000 clones, 75% to 90% seen once. Input material: PBMCs or T cells enriched from blood (not recorded which). This chain connects TRBV5-1 to TRBJ2-7; maybe TRBD2 (6 bases). The source of this sequence is a woman under 30 who had recovered from COVID-19. The CDR3 DNA reads TGCGCCAGCAGCTTGCCCGGGGGTGCGAGCTCCTACGAGCAGTACTTC. Its translation is CASSLPGGASSYEQYF.